This T cell receptor (beta chain) was obtained from a study of beta chain features in type 1 diabetes. This clone appeared a few times. Its antigen is not known. Using CD45RO/CCR7/CD25/CD127/CD95/CD27, CD4+ naive, central memory, regulatory and stem cell-like memory cells were sorted. Findings and caveats of the study: More deletions and fewer insertions at VDJ junctions were seen in type 1 diabetes patients.

Trimming removed 4 bases from V and 6 bases from J; junction bases left unmatched: 13. This CDR3 has 16 residues. Germline V gene data show CDR1 as SGHDT and CDR2 as YYEEEE. Since all of the isolated RNA was reverse transcribed, expressed TCRB transcripts were what got sequenced. Approximately 3.6 million reads per sample were averaged for naive, central memory and regulatory samples. This table comes from immunoSEQ multiplex PCR, and its TCRdb copy is limited to in-frame clones, with some not included. The repertoire includes about 350,000 clones, less than 20% of them detected once, and roughly 0.045% sits in the top ten.

The receptor's source is a woman between 18 and 29 years old in good health. Material: naive CD4+ T cells from blood. The chain uses TRBV5-6 and TRBJ1-2; 9 nucleotides line up with TRBD1. The CDR3 loop is CASSLGVRQGENGYTF. In nucleotides, the CDR3 is TGTGCCAGCAGCCTTGGCGTCCGACAGGGGGAAAATGGCTACACCTTC.